One sample yielded the 15 T cell receptor beta chains listed below, sequenced in a study of read filtering for tumor transcriptome and immune sequencing. From 300 to 450 ng of RNA, a library with molecular barcoded alpha/delta and beta/gamma adaptors was made. TCRdb reanalysed the reads using MiXCR and keeps one entry per CDR3 protein. The repertoire holds 93,000 or so distinct CDR3 sequences, with roughly 21% as singletons. The specimen was a population of CD138-negative cells sorted from bone marrow. These receptors all come from a donor at least 40 years old with multiple myeloma.

This clonotype was recorded at least ten times. For the CDR3, the DNA is TGTGCCGTGGGGGGCGGGGGCTACAATGAGCAGTTCTTC. Its translation is CAVGGGGYNEQFF. The chain links TRBV10-3 to TRBJ2-1; D perhaps matches TRBD2 (7 bases). CDR3 length: 13 residues. CDR1 is ENHRY and CDR2 is SYGVKD in the germline V gene. Trimming took 11 bases from V and 3 from J, leaving 14 bases between them.

The chain has TRBV28 and TRBJ1-3; D possibly corresponds to TRBD1 (6 bases). The V end was cut by 7 bases, the J end by 0 bases, with 19 bases between. CDR1 is MDHEN, CDR2 SYDVKM, per germline. This CDR3 is built from 17 residues. CDR3 coding DNA: TGTGCCAGCACCCCTCTCCTCTCGACAGGCTCTGGAAACACCATATATTTT. Translated, it gives CASTPLLSTGSGNTIYF.

This clonotype was observed many times. The rearrangement uses TRBV3-1 and TRBJ2-7; possible D gene TRBD1, 5 bases. The CDR3 has 16 amino acids. V was trimmed by 0 bases and J by 2 bases, leaving 14 bases between them. The germline gives CDR1 LGHDT, CDR2 YNNKEL (reference sequence). In nucleotides, the CDR3 is TGTGCCAGCAGCCAAGAGGGGCGTCGCCCTACCTACGAGCAGTACTTC. Translation gives CASSQEGRRPTYEQYF.

The table lists this clonotype with many counts. The rearrangement joins TRBV11-2 to TRBJ2-1; D possibly uses TRBD1 or TRBD2 (5 bases each). Germline V lookup: CDR1 SGHAT, CDR2 FQNNGV. The ends were cut back, 3 bases at V and 8 bases at J, with 17 bases in the middle. The CDR3 covers 15 residues. The CDR3 region is CASSLTGPSPDEQFF. The CDR3 DNA reads as TGTGCCAGCAGCTTGACGGGGCCCTCTCCCGATGAGCAGTTCTTC. The full variable domain, completed using reference TRBV11-2 and TRBJ2-1, is EAGVAQSPRYKIIEKRQSVAFWCNPISGHATLYWYQQILGQGPKLLIQFQNNGVVDDSQLPKDRFSAERLKGVDSTLKIQPAKLEDSAVYLCASSLTGPSPDEQFFGPGTRLTVL.

A word on this clonotype: A single base separates this from a much larger clone, so it may be a read error. The chain couples TRBV11-2 to TRBJ2-7; perhaps TRBD1 as D (5 bases). The CDR3 covers 17 residues. Germline CDR1 reads SGHAT; CDR2 reads FQNNGV. V lost 1 base and J lost 0, with 16 bases in between. CDR3 nucleotide sequence: TGTGCCAGCAGCTTAGTTGGCGACAGAGAGAGCTCCTACGAGCAGTACTTC. Translating gives CASSLVGDRESSYEQYF.

This clonotype turned up a few times. This chain joins TRBV20-1 and TRBJ1-3; the D gene is possibly TRBD1 (6 bases). The CDR3 consists of 16 residues. In germline, CDR1 is DFQATT, CDR2 SNEGSKA (reference sequence). Trimming took 2 bases from V and 0 from J, leaving 14 bases between them. Written as DNA, the CDR3 is TGCAGTGCTAGACCCCGACAGGTTCTCTCTGGAAACACCATATATTTT. Protein sequence: CSARPRQVLSGNTIYF.

This rearrangement joins TRBV11-2 to TRBJ2-2; D is perhaps TRBD1 (5 bases). Germline V gene lookup returns CDR1 SGHAT and CDR2 FQNNGV. The CDR3 covers 17 residues. The V end lost 2 bases, the J end lost 4 bases, and 17 bases lay between the germline ends. The CDR3 coding sequence is TGTGCCAGCAGCTTATTCCCTCCCGGACACCCCACCGGGGAGCTGTTTTTT. As protein: CASSLFPPGHPTGELFF.

This clonotype appeared many times. This chain connects TRBV5-6 to TRBJ1-1, with 8 nucleotides matching TRBD1. This CDR3 comprises 14 residues. Germline trimming cut 2 bases from V and 1 base from J; bases unmatched to any gene: 1. The germline CDR1 and CDR2 sequences are SGHDT and YYEEEE. The CDR3 is CASSFGTGNTEAFF. The DNA for the CDR3 is TGTGCCAGCAGCTTCGGGACAGGGAACACTGAAGCTTTCTTT.

This clonotype is a singleton in its sample. This sequence joins TRBV28 and TRBJ2-5, with TRBD2 matching 11 bases. This CDR3 comprises 15 residues. CDR1 is MDHEN and CDR2 is SYDVKM in the germline V gene. V gave up 5 bases and J gave up 4 bases; unmatched junction bases: 6. CDR3 in DNA: TGTGCCAGCAGTCACCCTAGCGGGGGGACAGAGACCCAGTACTTC. It encodes CASSHPSGGTETQYF.

In this sample, this clonotype turned up many times. This sequence joins TRBV28 and TRBJ2-3; D is perhaps TRBD1 or TRBD2 (5 bases each). The V end was cut by 4 bases, the J end by 1 base, with 15 bases between. The CDR3 contains 16 residues. Germline CDR1 reads MDHEN; CDR2 reads SYDVKM. CDR3 sequence: CASSSKRGRGTDTQYF. CDR3 DNA sequence: TGTGCCAGCAGTTCGAAGAGGGGCAGAGGCACAGATACGCAGTATTTT.

This clonotype was recorded many times. The chain is built from TRBV28 and TRBJ1-1; weak D call: TRBD1 (6 bases). The CDR3 spans 12 residues. CDR1 is MDHEN and CDR2 is SYDVKM in the germline V gene. V was clipped by 2 bases and J by 6 bases, with 7 bases between them. The CDR3 loop is CASSLRTAEAFF. The DNA for the CDR3 is TGTGCCAGCAGTTTAAGGACAGCTGAAGCTTTCTTT.

This clonotype has a handful of counts. The V and J genes are TRBV24-1 and TRBJ2-3; possible D gene TRBD1, 6 bases. CDR1 and CDR2 (germline): KGHDR, SFDVKD. The V end was cut by 7 bases, the J end by 3 bases, with 7 bases between. CDR3 size: 12 residues. The CDR3 DNA follows: TGTGCCACCAGGGACAGAACAGATACGCAGTATTTT. This translates into CATRDRTDTQYF.

For this clonotype: One base away lies a much larger clone, so this may be a sequencing read error. This chain links TRBV28 with TRBJ2-3, with a weak D call TRBD1 (6 bases). The closer fit of TRBJ1-5 to the DNA end suggests the J call may be wrong. This CDR3 region has 16 residues. Germline CDR1 is MDHEN and CDR2 is SYDVKM. DNA of the CDR3: TGTGCCAGCAGTTTAAGTCTAGCGGGGGCCACAGATACGCAGCATTTT. The encoded protein is CASSLSLAGATDTQHF.

This clonotype showed up many times. This rearrangement joins TRBV7-9 to TRBJ2-5; 8 positions agree with TRBD2. Germline lookup yields CDR1 SEHNR and CDR2 FQNEAQ (reference sequence). The CDR3 totals 16 residues. The V gene end was trimmed by 1 base and the J gene end by 1 base; junction bases not matched to a gene: 5. The CDR3: CASSLGSGGPQETQYF. The CDR3 DNA is TGTGCCAGCAGCTTAGGAAGCGGGGGACCCCAAGAGACCCAGTACTTC.

As for this clonotype: The germline gene is not matched at one end of the junction; a read error may be the cause. This chain uses TRBV3-1 with TRBJ1-2; D might be TRBD1 (5 bases). Germline V gene lookup returns CDR1 LGHDT and CDR2 YNNKEL (reference sequence). The CDR3 loop spans 14 amino acids. The CDR3, as DNA: TGTGCCAGCAGTAACAGGAACCCGAACTATGGCTCCACCTTC. It translates to CASSNRNPNYGSTF. Looking up the rest from reference TRBV3-1 and TRBJ1-2 gives the full variable domain: DTAVSQTPKYLVTQMGNDKSIKCEQNLGHDTMYWYKQDSKKFLKIMFSYNNKELIINETVPNRFSPKSPDKAHLNLHINSLELGDSAVYFCASSNRNPNYGSTFGSGTRLTVV.